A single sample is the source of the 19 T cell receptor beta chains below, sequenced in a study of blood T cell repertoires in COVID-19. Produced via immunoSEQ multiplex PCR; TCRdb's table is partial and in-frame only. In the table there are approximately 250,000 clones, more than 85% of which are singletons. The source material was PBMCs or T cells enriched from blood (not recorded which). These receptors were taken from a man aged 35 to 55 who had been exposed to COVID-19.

Here the CDR3 reads CASSPGAQRGWYGYTF. The CDR3 DNA reads as TGTGCCAGCTCACCAGGGGCCCAACGGGGGTGGTACGGCTACACCTTC. The J gene is TRBJ1-2, the V gene TRBV18; TRBD1 is a possible D gene (5 bases). V lost 2 bases and J 8 bases, leaving 21 bases between the germline ends. The germline gives CDR1 KGHSH, CDR2 LQKENI. The CDR3 spans 16 residues.

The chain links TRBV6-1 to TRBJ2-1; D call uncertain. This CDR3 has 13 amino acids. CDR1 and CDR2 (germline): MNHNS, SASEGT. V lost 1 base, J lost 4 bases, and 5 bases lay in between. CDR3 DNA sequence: TGTGCCAGCAGTGAAGATCGGTACAATGAGCAGTTCTTC. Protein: CASSEDRYNEQFF.

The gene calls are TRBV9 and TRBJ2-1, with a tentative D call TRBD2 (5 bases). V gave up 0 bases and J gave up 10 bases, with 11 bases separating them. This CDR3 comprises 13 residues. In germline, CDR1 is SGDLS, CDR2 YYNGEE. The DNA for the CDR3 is TGTGCCAGCAGCGTAGATGGTAGCGCAGAGCAGTTCTTC. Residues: CASSVDGSAEQFF. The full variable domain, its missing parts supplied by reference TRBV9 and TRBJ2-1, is DSGVTQTPKHLITATGQRVTLRCSPRSGDLSVYWYQQSLDQGLQFLIQYYNGEERAKGNILERFSAQQFPDLHSELNLSSLELGDSALYFCASSVDGSAEQFFGPGTRLTVL.

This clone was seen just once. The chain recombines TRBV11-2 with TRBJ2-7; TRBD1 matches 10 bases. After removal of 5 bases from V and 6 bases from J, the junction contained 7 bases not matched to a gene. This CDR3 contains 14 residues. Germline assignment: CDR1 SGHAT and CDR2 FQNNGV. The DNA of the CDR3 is TGTGCCAGCAGCCCCGCGGGACAGGGGTCCGAGCAGTACTTC. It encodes CASSPAGQGSEQYF.

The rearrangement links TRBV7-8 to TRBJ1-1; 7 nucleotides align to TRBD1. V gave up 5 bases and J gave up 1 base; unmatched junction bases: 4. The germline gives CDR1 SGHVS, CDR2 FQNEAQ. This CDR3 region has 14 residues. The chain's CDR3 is CASSKGTANTEAFF. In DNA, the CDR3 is TGTGCCAGCAGCAAAGGGACAGCGAACACTGAAGCTTTCTTT.

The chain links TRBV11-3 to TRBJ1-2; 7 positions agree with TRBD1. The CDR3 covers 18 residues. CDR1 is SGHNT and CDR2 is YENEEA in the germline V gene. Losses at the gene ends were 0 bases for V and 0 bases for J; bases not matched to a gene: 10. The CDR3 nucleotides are TGTGCCAGCAGCTTAGATCGGAGTGGGGACAGAGCTAACTATGGCTACACCTTC. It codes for CASSLDRSGDRANYGYTF.

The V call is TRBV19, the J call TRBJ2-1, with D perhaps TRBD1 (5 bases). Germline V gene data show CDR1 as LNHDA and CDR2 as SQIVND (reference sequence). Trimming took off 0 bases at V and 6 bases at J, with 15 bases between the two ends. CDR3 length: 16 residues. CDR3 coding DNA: TGTGCCAGTAGTATAGATCCAGGGCCCCGCGGCAATGAGCAGTTCTTC. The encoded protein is CASSIDPGPRGNEQFF.

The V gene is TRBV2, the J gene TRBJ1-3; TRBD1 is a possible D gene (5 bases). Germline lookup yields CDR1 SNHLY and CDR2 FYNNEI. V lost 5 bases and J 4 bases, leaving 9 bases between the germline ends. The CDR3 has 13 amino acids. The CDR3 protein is CASSPGKGNTIYF. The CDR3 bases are TGTGCCAGCAGTCCAGGGAAGGGAAACACCATATATTTT.

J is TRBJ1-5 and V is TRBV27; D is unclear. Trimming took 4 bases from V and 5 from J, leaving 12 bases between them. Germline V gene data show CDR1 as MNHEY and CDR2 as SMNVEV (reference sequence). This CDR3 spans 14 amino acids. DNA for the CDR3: TGTGCCAGCAGTTCAAGAGGAACGTATCAGCCCCAGCATTTT. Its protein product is CASSSRGTYQPQHF.

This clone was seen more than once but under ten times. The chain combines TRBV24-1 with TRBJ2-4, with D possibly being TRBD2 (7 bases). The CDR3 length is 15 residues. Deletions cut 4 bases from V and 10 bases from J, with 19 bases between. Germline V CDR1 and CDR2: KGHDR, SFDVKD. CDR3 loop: CATSERGPGYDIQYF. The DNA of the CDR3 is TGTGCCACCAGTGAGCGGGGGCCGGGTTACGATATTCAGTACTTC.

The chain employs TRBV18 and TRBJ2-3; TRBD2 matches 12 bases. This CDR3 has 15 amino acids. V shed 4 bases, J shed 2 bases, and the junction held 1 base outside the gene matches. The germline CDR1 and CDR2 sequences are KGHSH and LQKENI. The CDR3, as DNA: TGTGCCAGCTCACGACTAGCGGGAGACACAGATACGCAGTATTTT. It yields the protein CASSRLAGDTDTQYF.

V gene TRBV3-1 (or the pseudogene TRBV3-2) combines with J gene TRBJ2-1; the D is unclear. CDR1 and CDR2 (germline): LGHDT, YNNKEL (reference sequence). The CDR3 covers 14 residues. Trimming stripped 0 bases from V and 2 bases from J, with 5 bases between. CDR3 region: CASSQDYAYNEQFF. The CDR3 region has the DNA TGTGCCAGCAGCCAAGACTACGCCTACAATGAGCAGTTCTTC.

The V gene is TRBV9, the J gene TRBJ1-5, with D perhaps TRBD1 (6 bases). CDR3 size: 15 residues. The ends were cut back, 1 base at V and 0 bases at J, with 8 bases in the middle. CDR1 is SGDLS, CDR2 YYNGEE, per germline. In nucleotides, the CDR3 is TGTGCCAGCAGCGTAACAGGGAATAGCAATCAGCCCCAGCATTTT. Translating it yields CASSVTGNSNQPQHF.

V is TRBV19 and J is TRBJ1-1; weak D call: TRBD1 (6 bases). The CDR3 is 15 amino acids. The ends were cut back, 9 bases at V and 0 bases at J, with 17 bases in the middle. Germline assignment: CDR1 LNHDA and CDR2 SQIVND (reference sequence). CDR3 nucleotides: TGTGCCAGCCGGAGGACAGCCACAATGAACACTGAAGCTTTCTTT. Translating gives CASRRTATMNTEAFF. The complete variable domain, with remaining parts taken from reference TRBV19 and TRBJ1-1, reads DGGITQSPKYLFRKEGQNVTLSCEQNLNHDAMYWYRQDPGQGLRLIYYSQIVNDFQKGDIAEGYSVSREKKESFPLTVTSAQKNPTAFYLCASRRTATMNTEAFFGQGTRLTVV.

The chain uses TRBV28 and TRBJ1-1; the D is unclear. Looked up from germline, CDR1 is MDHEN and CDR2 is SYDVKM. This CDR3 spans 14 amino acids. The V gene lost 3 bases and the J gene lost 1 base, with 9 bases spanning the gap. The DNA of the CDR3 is TGTGCCAGCAGTTTTCTCAGACAGAACACTGAAGCTTTCTTT. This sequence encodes CASSFLRQNTEAFF.

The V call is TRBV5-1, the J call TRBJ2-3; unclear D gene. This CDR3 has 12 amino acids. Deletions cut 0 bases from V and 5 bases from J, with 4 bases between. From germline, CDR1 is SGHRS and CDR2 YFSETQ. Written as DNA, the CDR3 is TGCGCCAGCAGCTTGGCCTTAGATACGCAGTATTTT. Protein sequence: CASSLALDTQYF.

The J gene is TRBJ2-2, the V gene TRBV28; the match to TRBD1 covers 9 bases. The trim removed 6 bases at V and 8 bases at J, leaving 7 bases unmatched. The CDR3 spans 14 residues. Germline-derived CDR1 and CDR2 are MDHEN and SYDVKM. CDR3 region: CASRQQGAVGELFF. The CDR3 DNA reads TGTGCCAGCAGACAACAGGGGGCGGTGGGGGAGCTGTTTTTT.

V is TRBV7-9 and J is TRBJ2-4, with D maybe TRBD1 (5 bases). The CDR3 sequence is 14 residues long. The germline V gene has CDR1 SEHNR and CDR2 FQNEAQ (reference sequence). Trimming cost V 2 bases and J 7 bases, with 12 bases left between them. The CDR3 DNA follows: TGTGCCAGCAGCTTACCAGGGTTGGGTAACATTCAGTACTTC. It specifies CASSLPGLGNIQYF. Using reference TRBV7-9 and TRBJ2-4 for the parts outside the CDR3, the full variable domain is DTGVSQNPRHKITKRGQNVTFRCDPISEHNRLYWYRQTLGQGPEFLTYFQNEAQLEKSRLLSDRFSAERPKGSFSTLEIQRTEQGDSAMYLCASSLPGLGNIQYFGAGTRLSVL.

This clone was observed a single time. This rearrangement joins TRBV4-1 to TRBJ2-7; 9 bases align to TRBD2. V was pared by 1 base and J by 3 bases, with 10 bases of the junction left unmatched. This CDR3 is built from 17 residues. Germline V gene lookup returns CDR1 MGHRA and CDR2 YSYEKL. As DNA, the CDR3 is TGCGCCAGCAGCCAAGTGTCGAGAGCGGGAGGCCACTACGAGCAGTACTTC. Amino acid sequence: CASSQVSRAGGHYEQYF.